A selection of T cell receptor beta chains follows, all from one sample in a study of regulatory T cells in long-lasting Graves disease. TCRdb reprocessed the multiplex PCR reads via MiXCR and lists one record per CDR3 protein. This table has some 200,000 distinct CDR3 sequences, roughly 19% appearing once. This sample was shared with a second study, whose subject was T cells in Graves' hyperthyroidism and ophthalmopathy.

Source: peripheral blood mononuclear cells (PBMCs), taken at new diagnosis, from a patient treated with antithyroid drugs. The receptors shown here come from a woman aged 30 to 39 with Graves disease. Both conserved end residues are part of each CDR3. D genes are given only for firm matches. Clone size is given for some rows only: seen once, a few or many times, or a class if the clone is expanded.

D gene	V gene	J gene	clone size	CDR3 DNA	CDR3 protein
NA	TRBV6-1	TRBJ1-5	many	TGTGCCAGCAGTGAAATAGACGCAGGAGGCAATCAGCCCCAGCATTTT	CASSEIDAGGNQPQHF
NA	TRBV27	TRBJ1-1	many	TGTGCCAGCAGTCATATGAACAGGGAGGGCACTGAAGCTTTCTTT	CASSHMNREGTEAFF
NA	TRBV9	TRBJ1-1	many	TGTGCCAGCAGCCTAGGGAGGGGGTCGTCCACTGAAGCTTTCTTT	CASSLGRGSSTEAFF
TRBD2	TRBV28	TRBJ2-7	many	TGTGCCAGCAGTTACAGCGGGAAACCCTACGAGCAGTACTTC	CASSYSGKPYEQYF
NA	TRBV12-3/TRBV12-4	TRBJ1-4	many	TGTGCCAGCCGGGTGGGTACGTCAGAAAAACTGTTTTTT	CASRVGTSEKLFF
NA	TRBV15	TRBJ1-5	many	TGTGCCACCAGCAGAGATGTCGGGACTCAGCCCCAGCATTTT	CATSRDVGTQPQHF
TRBD1	TRBV7-9	TRBJ2-1	many	TGTGCCAGCAGCCCCTTATCCGGGACAGGGCCTCACAATGAGCAGTTCTTC	CASSPLSGTGPHNEQFF
NA	TRBV28	TRBJ2-5	many	TGTGCCATAGGCAGGGTTTTTACTCAAGAGACCCAGTACTTC	CAIGRVFTQETQYF
TRBD2	TRBV28	TRBJ2-7	few	TGTGCCAGCAGTTCCCAGGTACAGGGGGCGCCTAGCGGGAGGGCCAAGGTGGACGAGCAGTACTTC	CASSSQVQGAPSGRAKVDEQYF
NA	TRBV11-2	TRBJ2-1	many	TGTGCCAGCAGCTTTTTTCGGACGGGCGTCGACGGGCAGTTCTTC	CASSFFRTGVDGQFF
TRBD2	TRBV11-2	TRBJ2-5	many	TGTGCCAGCAGCTTAGCGTCCCTTCCTAGCGGGGGGGCACGAGAGACCCAGTACTTC	CASSLASLPSGGARETQYF
TRBD1	TRBV5-5	TRBJ2-2	many	TGTGCCAGCAGCCGACAGGGGTACGCAGACACCGGGGAGCTGTTTTTT	CASSRQGYADTGELFF
TRBD1	TRBV20-1	TRBJ2-1	many	TGCAGTGCTAGAGACGGGACAGGGAGGAGCTCCTACAATGAGCAGTTCTTC	CSARDGTGRSSYNEQFF
NA	TRBV28	TRBJ2-3	many	TGTGCCAGCCGCGCCGGGCGGGCAGGCACAGATACGCAGTATTTT	CASRAGRAGTDTQYF
TRBD2	TRBV28	TRBJ2-5	many	TGTGCCAGCAGTTTACGGGGGACTAGGAGTTCTAAAGAGACCCAGTACTTC	CASSLRGTRSSKETQYF
TRBD2	TRBV2	TRBJ2-5	many	TGTGCCAGCAGCGGGACTAGCGGGAGTGGAGAGACCCAGTACTTC	CASSGTSGSGETQYF
NA	TRBV24-1	TRBJ2-1	many	TGTGCCACCAGTGTCGTTAAACCGACGGGGAGCTCCTACAATGAGCAGTTCTTC	CATSVVKPTGSSYNEQFF
TRBD2	TRBV28	TRBJ2-3	many	TGTGCCCGCAGTCTTGTGGCCAGCGGGAGGGGGGATACGCAGTATTTT	CARSLVASGRGDTQYF
NA	TRBV7-2	TRBJ2-3	many	TGTGCCAGCAGCACGGGCCACACGCGAGATACGCAGTATTTT	CASSTGHTRDTQYF
TRBD1	TRBV12-3/TRBV12-4	TRBJ1-2	many	TGTGCCAGCAGTGGAAGGACAGGGTACTATGGCTACACCTTC	CASSGRTGYYGYTF
TRBD1	TRBV2	TRBJ1-5	few	TGTGCCAGCAGTTCAGGGGGCGAGAATCAGCCCCAGCATTTT	CASSSGGENQPQHF
NA	TRBV18	TRBJ2-5	many	TGTGCCAGCTCACTAGCAGCGACCCAGTACTTC	CASSLAATQYF
NA	TRBV12-5	TRBJ2-5	many	TGTGCTAGTGGTTTAGACACCCAAGAGACCCAGTACTTC	CASGLDTQETQYF
NA	TRBV30	TRBJ2-2	many	TGTGCGAGAAACGGCGGGGGCCAGGTTACCGGGGAGCTGTTTTTT	CARNGGGQVTGELFF
TRBD2	TRBV28	TRBJ2-3	many	TGTGCCAGCAGTTCTAGCGGGAGGGGGTTCACAGATACGCAGTATTTT	CASSSSGRGFTDTQYF
NA	TRBV15	TRBJ2-6	many	TGTGCCACCAGCAGAGAAACCCGGAGCTCTGGGGCCAACGTCCTGACTTTC	CATSRETRSSGANVLTF
TRBD2	TRBV14	TRBJ2-2	few	TGTGCCAGCACCTCGGGAGGGCAGGCCGGGGAGCTGTTTTTT	CASTSGGQAGELFF
TRBD2	TRBV7-6	TRBJ2-1	many	TGTGCCAGCAGCTTAGAGGATAGCGGGGGGGGCTACAATGAGCAGTTCTTC	CASSLEDSGGGYNEQFF
TRBD2	TRBV9	TRBJ2-2	few	TGTGCCAGCAGGGGGGGGTCGATCGGGGAGCTGTTTTTT	CASRGGSIGELFF
NA	TRBV24-1	TRBJ1-2	many	TGTGCCACCAGTGACCCCGAAGGGAATGGCTACACCTTC	CATSDPEGNGYTF
NA	TRBV12-3/TRBV12-4	TRBJ1-2	many	TGTGCCAGCTGCAACAGGATAAACTATGGCTACACCTTC	CASCNRINYGYTF
TRBD1	TRBV27	TRBJ1-6	NA	TGTGCCAGCAGTTTAGGGGACAGGGCGGATTCACCCCTCCACTTT	CASSLGDRADSPLHF
NA	TRBV2	TRBJ1-5	many	TGTGCCAGCAGACGGGACGAGGATCAGCCCCAGCATTTT	CASRRDEDQPQHF
TRBD2	TRBV12-3/TRBV12-4	TRBJ2-2	many	TGTGCCAGCAGTTTAAGGCTAGCGGGACGGACCGGGGAGCTGTTTTTT	CASSLRLAGRTGELFF
NA	TRBV2	TRBJ1-6	NA	TGTGCCAGCAGAGCCGGCTGGAACTCTAATTCACCCCTCCACTTT	CASRAGWNSNSPLHF
NA	TRBV9	TRBJ1-1	many	TGTGCCAGCAGCGTAGAGGTAGGGTATACTAACACTGAAGCTTTCTTT	CASSVEVGYTNTEAFF
TRBD1	TRBV30	TRBJ2-1	many	TGTGCCTGGAGCCTCGGGACAGCCTACAATGAGCAGTTCTTC	CAWSLGTAYNEQFF
NA	TRBV5-4	TRBJ2-7	many	TGTGCCAGCAGCCCTTTAGGGCAGGCCTCCTACGAGCAGTACTTC	CASSPLGQASYEQYF
NA	TRBV7-9	TRBJ2-7	NA	TGTGCCAGCAGCAAAAGGGACGGGCCGTGGGGCGAGCAGTACTTC	CASSKRDGPWGEQYF
NA	TRBV20-1	TRBJ2-1	few	TGCAGTGCTAGAGTGCCCAGGGGCACCCTCCTCTACAATGAGCAGTTCTTC	CSARVPRGTLLYNEQFF
NA	TRBV18	TRBJ2-2	many	TGTGCCAGCTCACCAATATACGAAAGTCCCACCGGGGAGCTGTTTTTT	CASSPIYESPTGELFF
TRBD1	TRBV12-3/TRBV12-4	TRBJ1-2	NA	TGTGCCAGCAGTTTAGCGCCGGGACAGGGCTCTGTCTACACCTTC	CASSLAPGQGSVYTF
NA	TRBV12-3/TRBV12-4	TRBJ2-5	many	TGTGCCAGCAGTTTAACAGTGGGGGGATTTCGGGAGACCCAGTACTTC	CASSLTVGGFRETQYF
NA	TRBV29-1	TRBJ2-3	many	TGCAGCGTTCGGGGACTTTCCGGCACAGATACGCAGTATTTT	CSVRGLSGTDTQYF
NA	TRBV12-5	TRBJ2-3	many	TGTGCTAGTGGTTCAGACAGGGGAGGGACAGATACGCAGTATTTT	CASGSDRGGTDTQYF
NA	TRBV7-8	TRBJ1-1	many	TGTGCCAGCAGCTCAGACAGGAGGCCGAACACTGAAGCTTTCTTT	CASSSDRRPNTEAFF
TRBD2	TRBV6-5	TRBJ2-1	NA	TGTGCCAGCAGTTTCCTGACTAGCGGGACGGGGAATGAGCAGTTCTTC	CASSFLTSGTGNEQFF
TRBD1	TRBV10-3	TRBJ1-5	few	TGTGCCACCCGGACAGGCGGGAATCAGCCCCAGCATTTT	CATRTGGNQPQHF
NA	TRBV12-3/TRBV12-4	TRBJ2-1	many	TGTGCCCTTGGGGTAGGTCCCTACAATGAGCAGTTCTTC	CALGVGPYNEQFF
NA	TRBV30	TRBJ2-2	many	TGTGCCTGGAGTGTAGGGGGGCCCGGGGAGCTGTTTTTT	CAWSVGGPGELFF
NA	TRBV4-1	TRBJ2-7	NA	TGCGCCAGCAGCCAAGGGGGCAGAACCTCCGAGCAGTACTTC	CASSQGGRTSEQYF
NA	TRBV28	TRBJ2-5	NA	TGTGCCAGCAGTTCCCCGGGGTACCAAGAGACCCAGTACTTC	CASSSPGYQETQYF
TRBD1	TRBV6-9	TRBJ1-2	many	TGTGCCAGCAGTTACACGTGGGGACAGGGCGTCGATGGCTACACCTTC	CASSYTWGQGVDGYTF
NA	TRBV12-5	TRBJ1-5	NA	TGTGCTAGTGGTTTGGTATTAGGCCAGGGTAATCAGCCCCAGCATTTT	CASGLVLGQGNQPQHF
NA	TRBV27	TRBJ1-6	many	TGTGCCAGCAGTTTATCGCGGATAGATTCACCCCTCCACTTT	CASSLSRIDSPLHF